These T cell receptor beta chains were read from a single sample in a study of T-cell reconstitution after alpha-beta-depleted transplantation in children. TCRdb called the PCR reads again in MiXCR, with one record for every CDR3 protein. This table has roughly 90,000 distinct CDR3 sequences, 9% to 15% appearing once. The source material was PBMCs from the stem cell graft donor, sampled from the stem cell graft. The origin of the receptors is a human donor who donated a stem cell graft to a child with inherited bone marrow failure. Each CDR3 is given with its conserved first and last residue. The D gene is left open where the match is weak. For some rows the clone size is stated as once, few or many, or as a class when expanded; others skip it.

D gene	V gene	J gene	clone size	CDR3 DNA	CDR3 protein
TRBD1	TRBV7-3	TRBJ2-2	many	TGTGCCAGCAGCTTATCGACAGGGTCGGTCACCGGGGAGCTGTTTTTT	CASSLSTGSVTGELFF
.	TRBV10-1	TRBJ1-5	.	TGCGCCAGCAGTGAGTCGGCAGGCTACGCTTTACAGCCCCAGCATTTT	CASSESAGYALQPQHF
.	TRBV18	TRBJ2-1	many	TGTGCCAGCTCACCACGGGGTTTGGCAGGTAGCTCCTACAATGAGCAGTTCTTC	CASSPRGLAGSSYNEQFF
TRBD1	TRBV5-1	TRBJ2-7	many	TGCGCCAGCTCGACAGGGGCTGACGAGCAGTACTTC	CASSTGADEQYF
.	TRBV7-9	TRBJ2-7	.	TGTGCCAGCAGCTTGACGGAATTTTACTACGAGCAGTACTTC	CASSLTEFYYEQYF
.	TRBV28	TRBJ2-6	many	TGTGCCAGCAGTTCCTGGGCCGACTCTGGGGCCAACGTCCTGACTTTC	CASSSWADSGANVLTF
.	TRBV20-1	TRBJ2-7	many	TGCAGTGCTTCCGACAGCCCCGAGCAGTACTTC	CSASDSPEQYF
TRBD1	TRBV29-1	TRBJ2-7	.	TGCAGCGTTGGACAGGGGGCCGGCGAGCAGTACTTC	CSVGQGAGEQYF
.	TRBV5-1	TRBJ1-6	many	TGCGCCAGCAGCTTGGAGGTCCCGTGGTCCCCCCTCCACTTT	CASSLEVPWSPLHF
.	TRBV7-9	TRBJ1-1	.	TGTGCCAGCAGACCTACTGAGAACACTGAAGCTTTCTTT	CASRPTENTEAFF
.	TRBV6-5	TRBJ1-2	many	TGTGCCAGCGCTGACGGGGACCTATACGGCTACACCTTC	CASADGDLYGYTF
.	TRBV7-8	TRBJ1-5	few	TGTGCCAGCAGCGCCGACAGCAATCAGCCCCAGCATTTT	CASSADSNQPQHF
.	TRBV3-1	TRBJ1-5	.	TGTGCCAGCAGCCAAAATAGGGGGAATCAGCCCCAGCATTTT	CASSQNRGNQPQHF
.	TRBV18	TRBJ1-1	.	TGTGCCAGCTCAATTGGGGGTTTGGGAACTGAAGCTTTCTTT	CASSIGGLGTEAFF
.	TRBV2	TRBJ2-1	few	TGTGCCAGCAGTGGGGGTCTGAGCGGTGAGCAGTTCTTC	CASSGGLSGEQFF
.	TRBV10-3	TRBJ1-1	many	.	CAISESAALNTEAFF
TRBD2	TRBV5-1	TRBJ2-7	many	TGCGCCAGCAGCTTGGTTGGACTAGTAACCGAGCAGTACTTC	CASSLVGLVTEQYF
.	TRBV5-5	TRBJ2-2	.	TGTGCCAGCACCAGCCTTCGCGGAACGAACACCGGGGAGCTGTTTTTT	CASTSLRGTNTGELFF
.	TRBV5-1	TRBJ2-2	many	TGCGCCAGCACCCGTACAGGTTACACCGGGGAGCTGTTTTTT	CASTRTGYTGELFF
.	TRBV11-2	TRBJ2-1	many	TGTGCCAGCAGCTTAGTCGGGAACTCCTACAATGAGCAGTTCTTC	CASSLVGNSYNEQFF
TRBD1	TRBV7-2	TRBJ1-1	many	TGTGCCAGCAGCCCCCAGACAGGGGTGGGTACTGAAGCTTTCTTT	CASSPQTGVGTEAFF
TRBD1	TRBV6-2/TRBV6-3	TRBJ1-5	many	TGTGCCAGCAGTCTATACGGGACAGGGGGCGGTCAGCCCCAGCATTTT	CASSLYGTGGGQPQHF
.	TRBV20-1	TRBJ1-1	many	TGCAGTGCTAGGCAAACAAGGCCCCTGAACACTGAAGCTTTCTTT	CSARQTRPLNTEAFF
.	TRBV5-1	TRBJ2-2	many	TGCGCCAGCAGCTTGAAGATGACTAGTGCCACCGGGGAGCTGTTTTTT	CASSLKMTSATGELFF
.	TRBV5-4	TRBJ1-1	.	TGTGCCAGCAGCTTGGCGGGGTATGGGAATGAAGCTTTCTTT	CASSLAGYGNEAFF
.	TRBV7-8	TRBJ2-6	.	TGTGCCAGCACCCCGGGAAGAGGCCGCTCTGGGGCCAACGTCCTGACTTTC	CASTPGRGRSGANVLTF
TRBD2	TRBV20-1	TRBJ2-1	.	TGCTGTGCTTCCCGTAGCGGGGGGGGCAACAATGAGCAGTTCTTC	CCASRSGGGNNEQFF
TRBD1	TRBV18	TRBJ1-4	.	TGTGCCAGCTCACACGCGGGACAGATTAATGAAAAACTGTTTTTT	CASSHAGQINEKLFF
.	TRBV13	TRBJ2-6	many	TGTGCCAGCAGCCTGACAACTGGGGCCAACGTCCTGACTTTC	CASSLTTGANVLTF
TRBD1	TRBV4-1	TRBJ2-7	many	TGCGCCAGCAGCCCTTCGGGACAGGCCTCCTACGAGCAGTACTTC	CASSPSGQASYEQYF
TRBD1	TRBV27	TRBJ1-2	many	TGTGCCAGCAGTTTATGGCAGGGGGCAGTCTATGGCTACACCTTC	CASSLWQGAVYGYTF
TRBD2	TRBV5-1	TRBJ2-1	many	TGCGCCAGCAGCTTGGTAGCGGGGGGGATCAATGAGCAGTTCTTC	CASSLVAGGINEQFF
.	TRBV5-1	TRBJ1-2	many	TGCGCCAGCAGCTTGGGCAGGGGCGCTGGCTATGGCTACACCTTC	CASSLGRGAGYGYTF
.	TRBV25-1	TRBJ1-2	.	TGTGCCTCTGCCCCGCCTGGGTATGGCTACACCTTC	CASAPPGYGYTF
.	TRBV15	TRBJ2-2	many	TGTGCCACCAGCAGATACGCGGAAACCGGGGAGCTGTTTTTT	CATSRYAETGELFF
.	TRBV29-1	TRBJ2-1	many	TGCAGCGTTGACGGGGAGAGCTCCTACAATGAGCAGTTCTTC	CSVDGESSYNEQFF
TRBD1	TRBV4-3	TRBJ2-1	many	TGCGCCAGCAGCCAAGGCGGACAGGCAAACAATGAGCAGTTCTTC	CASSQGGQANNEQFF
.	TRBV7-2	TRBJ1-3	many	TGTGCCAGCAGCCCCTCGCAGGGAGGAAACACCATATATTTT	CASSPSQGGNTIYF
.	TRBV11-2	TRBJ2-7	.	TGTGCCAGCAGCCAGGGGGGGGGACCCTACGAGCAGTACTTC	CASSQGGGPYEQYF
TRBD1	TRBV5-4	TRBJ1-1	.	TGTGTCAGCAGCTTGGGACAGCAGAACACTGAAGCTTTCTTT	CVSSLGQQNTEAFF
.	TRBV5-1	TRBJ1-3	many	TGCGCCAGCAGCTTGGACGGCCGCTCTGGAAACACCATATATTTT	CASSLDGRSGNTIYF
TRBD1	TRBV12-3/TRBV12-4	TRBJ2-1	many	TGTGCCAGCAGTTTCCCGGACAGGCTCTACAATGAGCAGTTCTTC	CASSFPDRLYNEQFF
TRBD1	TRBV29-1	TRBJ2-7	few	TGCAGCGCCACCGGGACAGGGGTCACCTACGAGCAGTACTTC	CSATGTGVTYEQYF
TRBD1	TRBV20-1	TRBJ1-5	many	TGCAGTGCTAGTGAAGGGACAGGGTGGGGGCTTAGCAATCAGCCCCAGCATTTT	CSASEGTGWGLSNQPQHF